One and the same sample provided the 11 T cell receptor beta chains below, sequenced in a study of identical twins. TCRdb redid the calling of the 5' RACE reads with MiXCR, one entry per CDR3 protein. The repertoire holds more than 200,000 distinct CDR3 sequences, with around 10% as singletons. Source material: memory (CD45RO+) T cells sorted from blood. These receptors originate from a woman aged 18-29 years in good health.

This clonotype was counted ten times or more. The rearrangement links TRBV7-9 to TRBJ1-2; D unclear. The germline V gene encodes CDR1 SEHNR and CDR2 FQNEAQ (reference sequence). The CDR3 is 13 amino acids. V was shortened by 5 bases and J by 7 bases, with 14 bases between the two germline ends. The CDR3 nucleotides are TGTGCCAGCAGCCCCGGGGAACTGCCTGGCTACACCTTC. The encoded protein is CASSPGELPGYTF.

The chain recombines TRBV25-1 with TRBJ1-1; D not resolved. Germline CDR1 and CDR2: MGHDK and SYGVNS. The length of the CDR3 is 14 residues. Trimming shortened V by 7 bases and J by 4 bases, and 16 bases separated the two germline ends. The chain's CDR3 is CASTRPGRVTEAFF. The CDR3 DNA reads TGTGCCAGCACAAGACCCGGAAGGGTCACTGAAGCTTTCTTT.

Ten or more counts support this clonotype. V and J are TRBV25-1 and TRBJ2-3; tentatively, D is TRBD1 (6 bases). The CDR3 extends over 15 amino acids. Germline loops: CDR1 MGHDK, CDR2 SYGVNS. V was clipped by 1 base and J by 3 bases, with 11 bases between them. The DNA of the CDR3 is TGTGCCAGCAGTGAATCAGGCAGGGGTACAGATACGCAGTATTTT. Translating it yields CASSESGRGTDTQYF.

The chain uses TRBV10-2 and TRBJ1-2; 7 nucleotides align to TRBD1. The length of the CDR3 is 14 residues. J lost 6 bases, V lost 8 bases, and 12 bases had no gene match. CDR1 WSHSY and CDR2 SAAADI come from the germline V gene. CDR3 sequence (DNA): TGCGCCAGCCGCCGGGGAACAGGGGAAGATGGCTACACCTTC. It encodes CASRRGTGEDGYTF.

This rearrangement joins TRBV5-6 to TRBJ2-5, with TRBD2 as a possible D gene (5 bases). Germline V gives CDR1 SGHDT, CDR2 YYEEEE. This CDR3 is 14 amino acids long. With 2 bases removed from V and 5 bases from J, the gap between germline ends came to 13 bases. The CDR3 sequence is CASSFPAPGETQYF. Here the CDR3 DNA reads TGTGCCAGCAGCTTTCCGGCCCCGGGGGAGACCCAGTACTTC.

This clonotype has only a few counts. The J gene is TRBJ1-4, the V gene TRBV15, with TRBD1 identical over 7 bases. This CDR3 is 15 amino acids long. CDR1 is LNHNV, CDR2 YYDKDF, per germline (reference sequence). J gave up 4 bases and V 1 base, and 3 bases lay outside the gene matches. The DNA for the CDR3 is TGTGCCACCAGCAGAGCCGGACAGGTTAATGAAAAACTGTTTTTT. The encoded protein is CATSRAGQVNEKLFF.

This clonotype came up many times. The J gene is TRBJ2-7, the V gene TRBV12-3 or TRBV12-4, with D possibly TRBD2 on 6 matching bases. There are 14 residues in the CDR3. Trimming removed 5 bases at V and 0 bases at J, with 11 bases between. The CDR3 here is CASSRPGASYEQYF. DNA for the CDR3: TGTGCCAGCAGTCGACCGGGAGCCTCCTACGAGCAGTACTTC.

This clonotype was found a few times. V is TRBV7-2 and J is TRBJ1-6; D is unresolved. CDR3 length equals 15 residues. The V gene's germline CDR1 is SGHTA and CDR2 FQGNSA. The germline V and J ends were trimmed by 6 bases and 4 bases, with 13 bases remaining between them. The CDR3 DNA reads as TGTGCCAGCAGTTACTTCGGCGTGTATAATTCACCCCTCCACTTT. This sequence encodes CASSYFGVYNSPLHF.

This clonotype was found a few times. The chain couples TRBV18 to TRBJ2-1; 8 positions match TRBD1. Germline CDR1 reads KGHSH; CDR2 reads LQKENI. The CDR3 runs to 17 residues. V lost 1 base to trimming and J lost 4 bases; unmatched junction nucleotides: 9. CDR3: CASSPQSPDRDYNEQFF. CDR3 in DNA: TGTGCCAGCTCACCACAATCCCCGGACAGGGATTACAATGAGCAGTTCTTC. The variable domain in full, with the rest retrieved from reference TRBV18 and TRBJ2-1, is NAGVMQNPRHLVRRRGQEARLRCSPMKGHSHVYWYRQLPEEGLKFMVYLQKENIIDESGMPKERFSAEFPKEGPSILRIQQVVRGDSAAYFCASSPQSPDRDYNEQFFGPGTRLTVL.

Many counts were recorded for this clonotype. This chain links TRBV7-2 with TRBJ2-1; TRBD2 matches 8 bases. Germline V gene data show CDR1 as SGHTA and CDR2 as FQGNSA. The CDR3 sequence is 15 residues long. With V trimmed by 0 bases and J by 3 bases, 1 base remained unmatched. Here the CDR3 DNA reads TGTGCCAGCAGCTTAGCTAGCGGGAACTACAATGAGCAGTTCTTC. Translating gives CASSLASGNYNEQFF.

This clonotype was seen ten or more times. This chain links TRBV10-3 with TRBJ2-7; D is perhaps TRBD1 (6 bases). CDR1 ENHRY and CDR2 SYGVKD come from the germline V gene. The CDR3 runs to 13 residues. The V and J ends lost 6 bases and 3 bases respectively, with 12 bases between them. CDR3: CAIRGTSNYEQYF. Written as DNA, the CDR3 is TGTGCCATCAGAGGGACATCAAACTACGAGCAGTACTTC.